This T cell receptor beta chain originates from a study of T cells in Graves' hyperthyroidism and ophthalmopathy. Study outcomes and limitations: Most clonotypes expanded in thyroid above 0.001 were likewise present in blood. Model-based prediction identified ophthalmopathy a median approximately 6 months prior to its onset.

It was RNA transcripts that yielded the amplified TCR beta CDR3 regions. Initially, a first-round RT-PCR of the TCR CDR3 employed the HTBI primer set. MiXCR, run by TCRdb on the multiplex PCR reads, gives a single entry per CDR3 protein. The sample shows more than 300,000 distinct CDR3 sequences, roughly 18% of them seen only once. This clonotype was seen many times. Its target is unknown. Pregnant or lactating patients were excluded, as were those with uncontrolled infection or other autoimmune disease. Per germline, CDR1 LGHDT and CDR2 YNNKEL (reference sequence). V was pared by 4 bases and J by 2 bases, with 3 bases of the junction left unmatched. The CDR3 consists of 16 residues.

The J gene is TRBJ2-1, the V gene TRBV3-1; 12 bases line up with TRBD2. The clonotype originates from a man between 18 and 35 years old with Graves' ophthalmopathy. The material sequenced was blood. The CDR3 coding sequence is TGTGCCAGCAGCCCAGGACTAGCGGGGCCCTACAATGAGCAGTTCTTC. Protein sequence: CASSPGLAGPYNEQFF.